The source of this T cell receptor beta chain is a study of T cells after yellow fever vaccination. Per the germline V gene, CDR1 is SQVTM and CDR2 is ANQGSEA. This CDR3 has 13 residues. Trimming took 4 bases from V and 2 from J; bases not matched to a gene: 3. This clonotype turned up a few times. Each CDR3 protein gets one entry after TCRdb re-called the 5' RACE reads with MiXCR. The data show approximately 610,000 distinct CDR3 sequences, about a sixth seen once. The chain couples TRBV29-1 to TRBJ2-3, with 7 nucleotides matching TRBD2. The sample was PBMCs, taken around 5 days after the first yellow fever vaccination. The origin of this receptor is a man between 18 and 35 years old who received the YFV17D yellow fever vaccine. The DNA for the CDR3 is TGCAGCGTTGCCGGGACTAACACAGATACGCAGTATTTT. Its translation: CSVAGTNTDTQYF.